This T cell receptor (beta chain) stems from a study of human T cells and chemical hapten exposure. Whole-study results and caveats: More PT1 expanded TCRs went with higher patch test scores. Controls had significantly fewer large CDR3 similarity clusters than were formed by expanded TCRs.

MiXCR, run by TCRdb on the RACE reads, gives a single entry per CDR3 protein. The table has approximately 180,000 distinct CDR3 sequences, around 30% seen once. On this clonotype itself: Its antigen remains unknown.

Regarding time point: pre-sensitization, week 0. As to treatment: therapeutic diphenylcyclopropenone sensitization with weekly scalp DPC. Those who donated were patients with alopecia, 18 to 70 years of age, and suitable for DPC. The clonotype originates from a woman in her 30s with alopecia areata. Some clones in this sample may be carry-over from other donors' samples. Sample: whole blood, taken in connection with sensitization to the hapten diphenylcyclopropenone (DPC).

The CDR3 nucleotides are TGTGCCAGCAGCTTAGCGGGGATTGGTAATTCACCCCTCCACTTT. Amino acids: CASSLAGIGNSPLHF. The gene calls are TRBV11-3 and TRBJ1-6; unclear D gene. CDR1 is SGHNT and CDR2 is YENEEA in the germline V gene. CDR3 length: 15 residues. V was shortened by 1 base and J by 6 bases, with 10 bases between the two germline ends.